The T cell receptor beta chain under discussion was sequenced for a study of glioma-infiltrating T cells (dated by TCRdb to the mid-2010s). For the study in its entirety: Sequencing of TCR alpha- and beta-chain repertoires was performed on glioma tissue, on non-neoplastic brain tissue, and on matched peripheral blood mononuclear cells. To gauge divergence between tissue and blood T-cell populations, every tissue-infiltrating repertoire was compared against the peripheral blood repertoire from the same patient. Three low-grade glioma patients, under ten primary glioblastoma patients, and three non-glioma patients who contributed non-neoplastic brain tissue made up the paired cohort.

In the case of this clonotype: The target of this receptor is not known. No much larger clone is present one base from it, and per-base qualities are unavailable.

The germline V gene sets CDR1 to ENHRY and CDR2 to SYGVKD. V and J are trimmed by 3 bases and 4 bases, and the gene matches miss 7 bases of the junction. The CDR3 measures 15 amino acids from cysteine to phenylalanine. The CDR3 DNA has 45 bases and is translated from base 1. What the research found in general, with its limitations: Only a very small number of CDR3 sequences turned up in both tissue and blood, a result put down to high CDR3 diversity combined with limited sampling. VJ-independent divergence between tissue and blood was lower than expected in non-neoplastic patients but higher than expected in all gliomas, particularly low-grade gliomas. Group comparisons rested on small numbers: three non-neoplastic, three low-grade glioma and eight glioblastoma patients.

TCR alpha and beta CDR3 regions were amplified with the iRepertoire nested amplicon-rescue multiplex PCR (arm-PCR) platform from RNA. The input for one-step reverse transcription and amplification was roughly 85-400 ng of either tissue mRNA or PBMC total RNA. Following bead purification, Illumina adapters were added by a secondary multiplex PCR, and libraries between 200 and 400 bp were gel-purified. Libraries carried internal 6-nucleotide barcodes used for demultiplexing. Sequencing of libraries was performed on an Illumina MiSeq with 2x220 or 2x250 nucleotide paired-end reads. Per the source publication's procedure: Paired reads were merged with FLASH 1.2.11 and aligned to the GRCh37 human genome with BWA-MEM before extracting TRA and TRB reads. For V and J assignment, an IMGT-derived reference of cassette sequences and CDR3 motifs that included pseudogenes was used. Reads were translated in three frames, and productive CDR3s were defined by a C…FGXG motif without stop codons. Clonotypes were defined as unique combinations of V-J cassette pair and CDR3 amino acid sequence. Reads were filtered by Hamming distance, with the threshold set by the sequence error rate of each sample in mapped regions. TCRdb reprocessing: public reads trimmed at Q25 with fastp, clones called with MiXCR, in-frame beta chains kept. Each CDR3 protein appears once, grouped with its most common genes and DNA. The V and J calls and clone size come from TCRdb's table, not from the authors' own analysis. The sample includes about 89,000 distinct CDR3 sequences, with less than 30% observed a single time. 6.7% of the sample comes from the top ten.

The receptor comes from a human donor with low-grade glioma or glioblastoma, undergoing nonglioma brain surgery, or in good health (not recorded which). The receptor chain draws on TRBV10-3 and TRBJ2-5, with 8 bases in between that match TRBD2. The sample taken for sequencing was glioma tissue, nonneoplastic brain tissue, or PBMCs (not recorded which). The CDR3 protein is CAISEGGGRTETQYF. The bases read TGTGCCATCAGTGAAGGCGGGGGGCGAACAGAGACCCAGTACTTC.